This T cell receptor (beta chain) emerged from a study of T cell responses to AZD1222 COVID-19 vaccine. Study-level points and caveats: CD4 TCRs associated with vaccination spanned spike, dominating at 160-218 and 743-854. Donors in the cohort were predominantly white British and more often female, and clonal diversity was possibly underestimated.

This CDR3 spans 14 amino acids. CDR1 SGHVS and CDR2 FQNEAQ come from the germline V gene. V was clipped by 0 bases and J by 6 bases; unmatched bases: 2. Method: immunoSEQ multiplex PCR; TCRdb's copy keeps in-frame clones and lacks some. This sample yields roughly 150,000 clones, of which 90% to 95% are seen a single time; over 1.1% belongs to the top ten. As concerns this clone: Its antigen remains unknown.

The V call is TRBV7-8, the J call TRBJ1-5; 7 nucleotides agree with TRBD1. The sample was peripheral blood, taken on day 0 of AZD1222 vaccination. The receptor comes from an adult in good health. The CDR3 loop is CASSLAGGVQPQHF. Written as DNA, the CDR3 is TGTGCCAGCAGCTTAGCAGGGGGCGTTCAGCCCCAGCATTTT.